This T cell receptor (beta chain) is from a study of blood T cell repertoires in COVID-19. Study at large: PBMCs, B-cell-depleted T cells, or T cells were the source of the cDNA or gDNA that made up the material.

Generated by immunoSEQ multiplex PCR, the TCRdb table keeps only in-frame clones and is missing some. The data show over 130,000 clones, roughly 84% seen once. The trim removed 6 bases at V and 6 bases at J, leaving 7 bases unmatched. Germline-derived CDR1 and CDR2 are SNHLY and FYNNEI. The CDR3 runs 14 residues. The sequencing input was peripheral blood. The receptor comes from a man between 65 and 79 years old with acute or convalescent COVID-19. This chain connects TRBV2 to TRBJ1-2, with 10 bases fitting TRBD1. The CDR3 spells CASSVRDRGDGYTF. In DNA form, the CDR3 reads TGTGCCAGCAGCGTCCGGGACAGGGGAGATGGCTACACCTTC.